This is a list of T cell receptor beta chains from one sample in a study of cytomegalovirus exposure and HLA in healthy donors. Assay: immunoSEQ multiplex PCR; the TCRdb copy retains only in-frame clones and omits some. Among about 190,000 clones listed, about 86% were seen once. Sequenced input: PBMCs. These receptor sequences come from a middle-aged man in good health and CMV-seropositive. Each CDR3 is given without its conserved first and last residue. Where a row states a size, it is once, few, many or the class of an expanded clone; other rows omit it.

>TRBV29-1|-|TRBJ2-6
SVVGHREGANVLT
>TRBV7-9|once|TRBJ2-1
ASSHEATSGTYNEQF
>TRBV5-1|-|TRBJ2-5
ASSLTSGQETQY
>TRBV10-3|-|TRBJ1-6
AISGGTGGNSPLH
>TRBV7-2|few|TRBJ2-2
ASSQRGGRFGELF
>TRBV5-6|-|TRBJ2-7
ASSAPGQESSYEQY
>TRBV7-9|once|TRBJ2-5
ASSHGQGGETQY
>TRBV7-2|-|TRBJ2-5
ASSLAVGGETQY
>TRBV7-2|-|TRBJ2-7
ASSLGLGEQY
>TRBV18|-|TRBJ1-2
ASSLPGTGGNYGYT
>TRBV2|-|TRBJ1-2
ASSGQGPGYGYT
>TRBV11-2|-|TRBJ1-2
ASSLLSGYGYT
>TRBV10-3|-|TRBJ1-6
AISGTTNSPLH
>TRBV11-3|-|TRBJ2-1
ASSLGGLAGGHNEQF
>TRBV7-3|-|TRBJ2-1
ASSLKAGGSGVEQF
>TRBV30|-|TRBJ2-3
AWSTSGSDTQY
>TRBV9|-|TRBJ2-7
ASSVGQMYEQY
>TRBV7-2|-|TRBJ2-1
ASSLVDEQF
>TRBV30|-|TRBJ2-7
AWSNGGSYEQY
>TRBV15|-|TRBJ1-2
ATSAPGRGGNGGYT
>TRBV9|-|-
ASSVVEVPYEQY
>TRBV28|-|TRBJ1-4
ASSLSQRTTNEKLF
>TRBV28|-|TRBJ1-5
ASNRDRGHQPQH
>TRBV5-1|-|TRBJ2-2
ASTTGGATGELF
>TRBV28|-|TRBJ2-1
ASTTNRAGEQF
>TRBV4-3|-|TRBJ1-3
ASSQNTGGGNTIY
>TRBV19|-|TRBJ2-5
ASSIAGGETQY
>TRBV10-3|-|TRBJ1-1
AISETYEAF
>TRBV5-6|-|TRBJ2-5
ASSLVGVGQETQY
>TRBV18|-|TRBJ1-1
ASSPRRGENTEAF
>TRBV7-6|-|TRBJ1-2
ASSLAGGNGYT
>TRBV5-1|-|TRBJ1-2
ASSPDGTSGYGYT
>TRBV4-2|-|TRBJ1-1
ASSQVARENTEAF
>TRBV2|few|TRBJ2-5
ASSYGTGQETQY
>TRBV7-6|-|TRBJ1-6
ASSLEPPGARSYNSPLH
>TRBV6-1|-|TRBJ1-1
ASNPYITREAF
>TRBV5-1|-|TRBJ2-5
ASSLAREKETQY
>TRBV18|-|TRBJ2-2
ASSPVTGELF
>TRBV27|-|TRBJ2-5
ASRGGPGQPQETQY